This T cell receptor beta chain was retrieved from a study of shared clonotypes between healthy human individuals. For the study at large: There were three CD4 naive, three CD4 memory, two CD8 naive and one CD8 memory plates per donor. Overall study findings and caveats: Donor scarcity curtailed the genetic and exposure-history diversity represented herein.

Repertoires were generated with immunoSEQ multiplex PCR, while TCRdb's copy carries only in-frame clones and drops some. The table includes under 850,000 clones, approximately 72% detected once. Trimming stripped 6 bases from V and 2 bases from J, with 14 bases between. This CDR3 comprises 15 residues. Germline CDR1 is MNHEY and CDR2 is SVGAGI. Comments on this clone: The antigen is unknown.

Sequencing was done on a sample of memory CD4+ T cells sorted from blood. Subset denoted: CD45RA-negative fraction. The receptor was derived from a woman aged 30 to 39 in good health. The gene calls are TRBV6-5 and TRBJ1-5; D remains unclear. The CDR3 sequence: CASSLYSVGNQPQHF. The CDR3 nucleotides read TGTGCCAGCAGCCTTTATTCCGTCGGCAATCAGCCCCAGCATTTT.